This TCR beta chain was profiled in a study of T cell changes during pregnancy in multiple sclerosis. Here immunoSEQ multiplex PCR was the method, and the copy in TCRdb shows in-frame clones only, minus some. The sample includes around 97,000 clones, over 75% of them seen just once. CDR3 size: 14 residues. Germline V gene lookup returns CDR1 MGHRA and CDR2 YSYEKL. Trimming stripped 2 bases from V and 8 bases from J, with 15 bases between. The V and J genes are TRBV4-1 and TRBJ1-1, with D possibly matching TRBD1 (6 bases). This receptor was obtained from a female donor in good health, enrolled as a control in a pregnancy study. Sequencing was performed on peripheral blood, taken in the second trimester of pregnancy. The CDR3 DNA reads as TGCGCCAGCAGCCAATTTACAGGGTTCTCCGAAGCTTTCTTT. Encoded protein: CASSQFTGFSEAFF.